The text below deals with one TCR beta chain. Its antigen is still unknown. These data come from a study of cytomegalovirus exposure and HLA in healthy donors. Study observations and caveats: Rarity characterized most TCR sequences, yet some public TCRs appeared in many donors.

V was clipped by 4 bases and J by 4 bases, with 14 bases between them. The CDR3 is 14 residues long. CDR1 and CDR2 from the germline V gene are SGHNT and YYREEE (reference sequence). Measured with immunoSEQ multiplex PCR; TCRdb has only the in-frame clones, and not every one. Counted here are some 86,000 clones, roughly 93% occurring once; the ten biggest clones make up 3% to 4%. Sequenced material: PBMCs. This sequence joins TRBV5-4 and TRBJ1-2; tentatively, D is TRBD1 (5 bases). This receptor was taken from a woman aged 25-40 years in good health and CMV-seronegative. Here the CDR3 reads CASSPVGGGYGYTF. The DNA for the CDR3 is TGTGCCAGCAGCCCGGTGGGGGGGGGCTATGGCTACACCTTC.